This entry lists 9 T cell receptor beta chains sequenced from one sample in a study of blood T cell repertoires in COVID-19. Sequencing used immunoSEQ multiplex PCR; TCRdb keeps in-frame clones, though not all of them. The sample yields tens of thousands of clones, nearly 90% seen once. The specimen was peripheral blood. These receptors were taken from a man in his fifties or sixties with COVID-19, enrolled during active disease.

The chain is built from TRBV10-1 and TRBJ2-3, with 9 bases fitting TRBD1. Germline CDR1 and CDR2: WNHNN and SYGVQD (reference sequence). The V segment lost 2 bases and the J segment 3 bases; nucleotides outside the gene matches: 3. The CDR3 loop spans 15 amino acids. CDR3 DNA: TGCGCCAGCAGTGAGGCCGGGACAGGGACAGATACGCAGTATTTT. Amino acids: CASSEAGTGTDTQYF.

This chain connects TRBV27 to TRBJ1-1, with 9 bases that match TRBD1. The CDR3 loop spans 15 amino acids. Germline CDR1 MNHEY, CDR2 SMNVEV (reference sequence). V was clipped by 6 bases and J by 5 bases; unmatched bases: 10. This CDR3 reads CASSLSGQGKTEAFF. CDR3 sequence (DNA): TGTGCCAGCAGCCTTAGCGGACAGGGGAAGACTGAAGCTTTCTTT.

The chain joins TRBV13 to TRBJ2-2, with 9 bases that match TRBD2. Germline V gene data show CDR1 as PRHDT and CDR2 as FYEKMQ (reference sequence). The CDR3 loop spans 16 amino acids. J was trimmed by 0 bases and V by 6 bases; bases with no gene match: 5. CDR3 nucleotides: TGTGCCAGCAGGTCCCCTAGCGGGACGAACACCGGGGAGCTGTTTTTT. This translates into CASRSPSGTNTGELFF.

The V call is TRBV19, the J call TRBJ1-2; 7 bases fit TRBD1. Germline-derived CDR1 and CDR2 are LNHDA and SQIVND (reference sequence). The CDR3 has 14 amino acids. J lost 2 bases, V lost 3 bases, and 3 bases had no gene match. CDR3 in DNA: TGTGCCAGTAGTATCGAGACAGGGAACTATGGCTACACCTTC. It specifies CASSIETGNYGYTF.

The genes are TRBV30 and TRBJ2-5; perhaps TRBD2 as D (5 bases). V lost 2 bases to trimming and J lost 5 bases, with 12 bases between them. The germline gives CDR1 GTSNPN, CDR2 SVGIG (reference sequence). The CDR3 contains 13 residues. CDR3 amino acids: CAWSPEDPETQYF. Here the CDR3 DNA reads TGTGCCTGGAGTCCGGAGGATCCGGAGACCCAGTACTTC.

V is TRBV11-3 and J is TRBJ1-1; a weak D match, TRBD1 (5 bases). Germline V gene data show CDR1 as SGHNT and CDR2 as YENEEA. The CDR3 length is 12 residues. V lost 3 bases, J lost 8 bases, and 10 bases lay in between. As DNA, the CDR3 is TGTGCCAGCAGCTTGAGACAGCAAGAAGCTTTCTTT. It encodes CASSLRQQEAFF. Variable domain in full (rest from reference TRBV11-3 and TRBJ1-1): EAGVVQSPRYKIIEKKQPVAFWCNPISGHNTLYWYLQNLGQGPELLIRYENEEAVDDSQLPKDRFSAERLKGVDSTLKIQPAELGDSAVYLCASSLRQQEAFFGQGTRLTVV.

This chain joins TRBV10-2 and TRBJ2-2; a possible D gene is TRBD1 (6 bases). From germline, CDR1 is WSHSY and CDR2 SAAADI. V was trimmed by 7 bases and J by 5 bases, leaving 14 bases between them. The CDR3 length is 14 residues. Written as DNA, the CDR3 is TGCGCCAGCACGGTTTCAGGGGTGACCGGGGAGCTGTTTTTT. Protein product: CASTVSGVTGELFF.

Of note for this clone: Other DNA sequences in this specimen translate into the identical CDR3. The chain carries TRBV11-2 and TRBJ1-1; 8 bases match TRBD1. Germline V gene sequence: CDR1 SGHAT, CDR2 FQNNGV. V was pared by 4 bases and J by 3 bases, with 4 bases of the junction left unmatched. There are 14 residues in the CDR3. Written as DNA, the CDR3 is TGTGCCAGCAGCTCGCTACAGGGGGACACTGAAGCTTTCTTT. This translates into CASSSLQGDTEAFF. The variable domain in full, completed from reference TRBV11-2 and TRBJ1-1, reads EAGVAQSPRYKIIEKRQSVAFWCNPISGHATLYWYQQILGQGPKLLIQFQNNGVVDDSQLPKDRFSAERLKGVDSTLKIQPAKLEDSAVYLCASSSLQGDTEAFFGQGTRLTVV.

This clone is a singleton in its sample. The V gene is TRBV2, the J gene TRBJ2-3; 8 nucleotides align to TRBD1. Germline assignment: CDR1 SNHLY and CDR2 FYNNEI. The CDR3 sequence is 15 residues long. Trimming removed 3 bases from V and 4 bases from J; junction bases left unmatched: 6. The CDR3 bases are TGTGCCAGCAGTGAGGTAGGACAGGGCGCAGATACGCAGTATTTT. As protein: CASSEVGQGADTQYF.